The 3 T cell receptor beta chains below come from one sample, sequenced in a study of blood T cell repertoires in COVID-19. Libraries were prepared by immunoSEQ multiplex PCR; TCRdb keeps only in-frame clonotypes and omits some of them. Among roughly 32,000 clones, approximately 71% were seen once, and the ten largest hold under 20%. Sequences were obtained from peripheral blood. Every receptor here comes from a human donor in a cohort sampled during active COVID-19.

The gene calls are TRBV28 and TRBJ1-3; D not certain. Trimming stripped 5 bases from V and 0 bases from J, with 8 bases between. Germline CDR1 is MDHEN and CDR2 is SYDVKM. This CDR3 has 14 amino acids. CDR3 bases: TGTGCCAGCAGTGGGCTCGACTCTGGAAACACCATATATTTT. Residues: CASSGLDSGNTIYF.

V is TRBV5-6 and J is TRBJ2-3; no clear D. CDR3 length: 16 residues. V was pared by 2 bases and J by 4 bases, with 17 bases between. CDR1 is SGHDT, CDR2 YYEEEE, per germline. Here the CDR3 reads CASSFPERGIADTQYF. The CDR3 DNA reads as TGTGCCAGCAGCTTCCCCGAGCGAGGTATCGCAGATACGCAGTATTTT. The entire variable domain, with the rest obtained from reference TRBV5-6 and TRBJ2-3, is as follows: DAGVTQSPTHLIKTRGQQVTLRCSPKSGHDTVSWYQQALGQGPQFIFQYYEEEERQRGNFPDRFSGHQFPNYSSELNVNALLLGDSALYLCASSFPERGIADTQYFGPGTRLTVL.

The V gene is TRBV10-3, the J gene TRBJ2-3; 11 bases are shared with TRBD2. J was trimmed by 0 bases and V by 8 bases; bases with no gene match: 1. The CDR3 consists of 14 residues. Looked up from germline, CDR1 is ENHRY and CDR2 is SYGVKD. The CDR3 DNA reads TGTGCCATCCGGACTAGCGGGAGCACAGATACGCAGTATTTT. It is translated as CAIRTSGSTDTQYF.